Described below is a single TCR beta chain sequence and its context. What it recognizes is unknown. These data belong to a study of cytomegalovirus exposure and HLA in healthy donors. Study-wide findings and caveats: CMV antigen specificity was confirmed in vitro for a few CMV-associated chains. Some V segments, including TRBV6-2 and TRBV6-3, were excluded as indistinguishable.

Germline V gives CDR1 MDHEN, CDR2 SYDVKM. V lost 2 bases and J lost 0, with 11 bases in between. The CDR3 extends over 16 amino acids. These donors counted as nominally healthy when sampled, but unrecorded immune exposures were likely. The PCR contained 60 Vbeta and 13 Jbeta primers. Method: immunoSEQ multiplex PCR; TCRdb's copy keeps in-frame clones and lacks some. The sample carries about 43,000 clones, roughly 80% recorded once. Sequences were obtained from PBMCs. The sequence was obtained from a man under 40 in good health and CMV-seronegative. J is TRBJ2-1 and V is TRBV28, with a weak D call TRBD1 (7 bases). The CDR3 protein is CASSLPGGGSYNEQFF. The CDR3, as DNA: TGTGCCAGCAGTTTACCAGGGGGAGGCTCCTACAATGAGCAGTTCTTC.